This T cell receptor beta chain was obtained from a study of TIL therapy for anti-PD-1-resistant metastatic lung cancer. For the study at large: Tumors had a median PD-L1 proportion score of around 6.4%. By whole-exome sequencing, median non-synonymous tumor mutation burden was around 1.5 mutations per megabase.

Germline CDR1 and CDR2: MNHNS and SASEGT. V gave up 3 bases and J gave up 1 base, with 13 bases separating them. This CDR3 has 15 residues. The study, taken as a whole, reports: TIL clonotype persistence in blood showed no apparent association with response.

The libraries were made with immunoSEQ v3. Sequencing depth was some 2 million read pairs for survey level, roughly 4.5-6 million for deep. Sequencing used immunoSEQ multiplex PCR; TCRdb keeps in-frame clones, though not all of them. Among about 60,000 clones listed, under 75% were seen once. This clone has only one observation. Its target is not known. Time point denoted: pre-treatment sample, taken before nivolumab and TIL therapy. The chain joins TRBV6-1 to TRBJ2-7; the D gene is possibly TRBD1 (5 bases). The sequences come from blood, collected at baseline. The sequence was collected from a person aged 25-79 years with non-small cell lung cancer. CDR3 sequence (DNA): TGTGCCAGCAGTGAGGTCAGGGCACCATCCTACGAGCAGTACTTC. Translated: CASSEVRAPSYEQYF.